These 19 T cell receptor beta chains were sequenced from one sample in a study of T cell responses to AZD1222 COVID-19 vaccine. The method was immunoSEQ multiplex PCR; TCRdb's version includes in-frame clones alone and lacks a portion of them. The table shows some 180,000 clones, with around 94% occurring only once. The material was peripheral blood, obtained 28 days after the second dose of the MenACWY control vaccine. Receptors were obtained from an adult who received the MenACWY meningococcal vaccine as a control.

Written as DNA, the CDR3 is TGTGCCAGTAGTTCGGACAGAGCCTACGAGCAGTACTTC. Its protein is CASSSDRAYEQYF. The V gene is TRBV19, the J gene TRBJ2-7; D perhaps matches TRBD1 (6 bases). V was cut by 5 bases and J by 2 bases, with 10 bases left in between. The CDR3 covers 13 residues. Germline CDR1 and CDR2: LNHDA and SQIVND (reference sequence).

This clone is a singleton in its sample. The CDR3 here is CSVVGGSYEQYF. CDR3 DNA sequence: TGCAGCGTTGTAGGTGGTTCCTACGAGCAGTACTTC. The chain has TRBV29-1 and TRBJ2-7; D is unresolved. CDR1 SQVTM and CDR2 ANQGSEA come from the germline V gene. This CDR3 region has 12 residues. Trimming removed 4 bases from V and 1 base from J, with 8 bases in between.

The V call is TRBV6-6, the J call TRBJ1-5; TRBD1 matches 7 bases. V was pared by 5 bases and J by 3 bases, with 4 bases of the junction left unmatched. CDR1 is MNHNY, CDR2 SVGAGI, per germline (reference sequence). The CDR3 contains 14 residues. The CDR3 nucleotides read TGTGCCAGCAGTGGGACAGCCCTCAATCAGCCCCAGCATTTT. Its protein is CASSGTALNQPQHF.

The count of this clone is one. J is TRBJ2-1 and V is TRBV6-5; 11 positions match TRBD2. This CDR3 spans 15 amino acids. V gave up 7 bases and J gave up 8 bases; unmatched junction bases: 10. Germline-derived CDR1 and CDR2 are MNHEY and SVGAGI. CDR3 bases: TGTGCCAGCAAACGGATAGCGGGAGGGCCCGATGAGCAGTTCTTC. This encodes CASKRIAGGPDEQFF.

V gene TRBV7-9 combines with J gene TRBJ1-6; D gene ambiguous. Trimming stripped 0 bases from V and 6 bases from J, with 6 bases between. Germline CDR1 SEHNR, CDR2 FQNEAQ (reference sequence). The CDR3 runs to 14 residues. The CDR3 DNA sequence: TGTGCCAGCAGCTTAGCTGGAGGTAATTCACCCCTCCACTTT. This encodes CASSLAGGNSPLHF.

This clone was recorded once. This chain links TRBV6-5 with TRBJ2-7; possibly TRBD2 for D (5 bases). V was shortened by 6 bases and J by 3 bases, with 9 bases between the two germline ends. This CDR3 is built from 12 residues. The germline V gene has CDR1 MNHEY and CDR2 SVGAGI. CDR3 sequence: CASSVEGYEQYF. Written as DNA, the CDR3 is TGTGCCAGCAGCGTCGAGGGCTACGAGCAGTACTTC.

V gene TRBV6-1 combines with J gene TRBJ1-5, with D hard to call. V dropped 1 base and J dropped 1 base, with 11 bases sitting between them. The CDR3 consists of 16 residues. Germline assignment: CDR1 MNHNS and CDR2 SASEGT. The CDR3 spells CASSEETRISNQPQHF. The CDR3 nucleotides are TGTGCCAGCAGTGAAGAGACCAGGATCAGCAATCAGCCCCAGCATTTT.

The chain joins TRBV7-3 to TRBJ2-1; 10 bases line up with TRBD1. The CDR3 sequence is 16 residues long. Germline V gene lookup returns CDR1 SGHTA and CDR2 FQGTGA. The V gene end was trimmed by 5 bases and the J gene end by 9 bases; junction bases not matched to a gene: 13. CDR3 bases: TGTGCCAGCAGCACCCGGGACAGGGGCGCCCGGGGTGAGCAGTTCTTC. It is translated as CASSTRDRGARGEQFF.

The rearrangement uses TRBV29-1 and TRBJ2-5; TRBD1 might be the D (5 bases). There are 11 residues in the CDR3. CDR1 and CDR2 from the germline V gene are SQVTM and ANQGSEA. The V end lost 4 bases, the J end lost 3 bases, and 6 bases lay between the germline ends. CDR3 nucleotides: TGCAGCGTTGCGACAGAAGAGACCCAGTACTTC. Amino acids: CSVATEETQYF.

CDR3 sequence reads: CASSQEGGLAGNNEQFF. DNA for the CDR3: TGCGCCAGCAGCCAAGAGGGGGGACTAGCGGGAAACAATGAGCAGTTCTTC. This rearrangement joins TRBV4-1 to TRBJ2-1, with 13 nucleotides matching TRBD2. This CDR3 region has 17 residues. The ends lost 0 bases at V and 5 bases at J; junction bases unmatched: 4. Germline CDR1 MGHRA, CDR2 YSYEKL.

The CDR3 DNA reads TGTGCCAGCAGCTCAGGACAGGGGCGTGGGGCCAACGTCCTGACTTTC. This translates into CASSSGQGRGANVLTF. The chain employs TRBV5-8 and TRBJ2-6; 9 positions agree with TRBD1. The germline V gene has CDR1 SGHTS and CDR2 YDEGEE. This CDR3 spans 16 amino acids. The ends lost 3 bases at V and 3 bases at J; junction bases unmatched: 4.

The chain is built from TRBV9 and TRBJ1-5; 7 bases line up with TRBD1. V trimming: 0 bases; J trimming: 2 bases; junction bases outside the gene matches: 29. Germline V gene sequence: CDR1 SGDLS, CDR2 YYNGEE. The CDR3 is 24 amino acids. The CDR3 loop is CASSVVGFTFRGGQRSCGNQPQHF. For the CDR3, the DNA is TGTGCCAGCAGCGTAGTAGGGTTTACGTTTAGGGGGGGACAGCGTTCCTGTGGCAATCAGCCCCAGCATTTT. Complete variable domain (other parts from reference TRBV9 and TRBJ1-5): DSGVTQTPKHLITATGQRVTLRCSPRSGDLSVYWYQQSLDQGLQFLIQYYNGEERAKGNILERFSAQQFPDLHSELNLSSLELGDSALYFCASSVVGFTFRGGQRSCGNQPQHFGDGTRLSIL.

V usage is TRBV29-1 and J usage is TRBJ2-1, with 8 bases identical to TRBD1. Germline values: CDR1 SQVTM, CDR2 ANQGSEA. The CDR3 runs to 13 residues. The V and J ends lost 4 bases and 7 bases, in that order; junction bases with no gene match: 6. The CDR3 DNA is TGCAGCGTTGCCCCAGGGGGCAGAAATGAGCAGTTCTTC. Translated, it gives CSVAPGGRNEQFF.

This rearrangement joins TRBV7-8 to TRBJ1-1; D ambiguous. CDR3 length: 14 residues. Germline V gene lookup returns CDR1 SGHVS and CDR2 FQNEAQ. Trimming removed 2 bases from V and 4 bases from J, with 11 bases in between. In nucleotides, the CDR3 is TGTGCCAGCAGCTTACAACAGTCGAGCACTGAAGCTTTCTTT. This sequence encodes CASSLQQSSTEAFF.

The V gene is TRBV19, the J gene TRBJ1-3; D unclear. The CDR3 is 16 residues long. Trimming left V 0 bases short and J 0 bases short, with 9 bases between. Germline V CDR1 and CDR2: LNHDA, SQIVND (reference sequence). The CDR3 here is CASSIEVLSSGNTIYF. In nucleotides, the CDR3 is TGTGCCAGTAGTATAGAGGTCCTCTCCTCTGGAAACACCATATATTTT.

CDR3 amino acids: CSVVVQGYGYTF. For the CDR3, the DNA is TGCAGCGTTGTGGTCCAGGGATATGGCTACACCTTC. The J gene is TRBJ1-2, the V gene TRBV29-1; D perhaps matches TRBD1 (5 bases). In germline, CDR1 is SQVTM, CDR2 ANQGSEA. CDR3 size: 12 residues. Trimming cost V 4 bases and J 5 bases, with 11 bases left between them.

The CDR3 spells CASSPGRAREQFF. CDR3 bases: TGTGCCAGCAGTCCGGGACGGGCAAGGGAGCAGTTCTTC. This chain connects TRBV27 to TRBJ2-1; D is perhaps TRBD1 or TRBD2 (5 bases each). The CDR3 covers 13 residues. The germline V gene encodes CDR1 MNHEY and CDR2 SMNVEV (reference sequence). Trimming stripped 5 bases from V and 10 bases from J, with 15 bases between.

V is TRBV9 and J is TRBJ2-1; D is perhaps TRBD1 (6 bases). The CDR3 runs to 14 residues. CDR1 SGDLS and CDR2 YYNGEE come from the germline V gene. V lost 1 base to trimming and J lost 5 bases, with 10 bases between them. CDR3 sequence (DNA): TGTGCCAGCAGCGTATGGGACACCCACAATGAGCAGTTCTTC. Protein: CASSVWDTHNEQFF.

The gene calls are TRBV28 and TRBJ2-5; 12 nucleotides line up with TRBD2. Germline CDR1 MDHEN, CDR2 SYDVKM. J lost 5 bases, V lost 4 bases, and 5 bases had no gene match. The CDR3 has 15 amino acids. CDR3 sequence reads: CASSSLAGGRETQYF. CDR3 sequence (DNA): TGTGCCAGCAGTTCACTAGCGGGAGGCAGGGAGACCCAGTACTTC.